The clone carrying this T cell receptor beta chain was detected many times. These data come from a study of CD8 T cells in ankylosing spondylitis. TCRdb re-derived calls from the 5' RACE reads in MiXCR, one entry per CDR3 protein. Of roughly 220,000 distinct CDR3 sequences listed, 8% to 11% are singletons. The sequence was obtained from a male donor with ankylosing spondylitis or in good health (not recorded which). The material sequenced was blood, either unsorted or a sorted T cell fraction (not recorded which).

The CDR3 bases are TGTGCCAGCAGTGTAGCGGGGGGCTTCTCCTACAATGAGCAGTTCTTC. It yields the protein CASSVAGGFSYNEQFF. This chain links TRBV28 with TRBJ2-1, with 10 nucleotides matching TRBD2. V gave up 5 bases and J gave up 0 bases; unmatched junction bases: 4. CDR1 and CDR2 (germline): MDHEN, SYDVKM. This CDR3 region has 16 residues. Based on the CDR3 plus reference TRBV28 and TRBJ2-1, the full variable domain is DVKVTQSSRYLVKRTGEKVFLECVQDMDHENMFWYRQDPGLGLRLIYFSYDVKMKEKGDIPEGYSVSREKKERFSLILESASTNQTSMYLCASSVAGGFSYNEQFFGPGTRLTVL.